The source of this T cell receptor beta chain is a study of identical twins. The study, taken as a whole, reports: Twins showed weaker excess sharing in their beta out-of-frame sequences.

This clonotype was seen a few times. Its target is not known. The CDR3 has 17 amino acids. Germline V gives CDR1 SGHRS, CDR2 YFSETQ. Unmatched junction bases numbered 6, after V lost 0 bases and J lost 2 bases. Unique molecular identifiers were present on the cDNA, and a universal primer site came from template switching. TCRdb re-called the 5' RACE reads with MiXCR, one entry per CDR3 protein. The sample carries approximately 500,000 distinct CDR3 sequences, 24% recorded once. This sample also appeared in a second study, on T cells expressing NK-cell markers. From that second work: Source material for TCR beta repertoires consisted of sorted CD3+CD56+NKG2C+, CD3+CD56+NKG2C- and CD3+CD56-NKG2C+ T cells. Several experiments added an anti-gamma-delta TCR antibody to sort only alpha-beta TCR T cells.

Sequenced sample: CD4+ T cells sorted from blood. The TCR originated in a woman between 18 and 29 years old in good health. V is TRBV5-1 and J is TRBJ2-3; TRBD2 agrees at 10 bases. Here the CDR3 reads CASSLGWTSGVTDTQYF. For the CDR3, the DNA is TGCGCCAGCAGCTTGGGGTGGACTAGCGGAGTCACAGATACGCAGTATTTT.